This TCR beta chain was identified during a study of shared clonotypes between healthy human individuals. Looking at the study overall: CD8 memory received one plate per donor, CD8 naive two, CD4 memory three and CD4 naive three. Study-wide points: Rarefaction exposed incomplete sorted-subset sequencing despite large depth. Among non-shared clonotypes, generation probabilities were lower than among those shared by all four donors.

CDR3 length equals 14 residues. Germline V gene lookup returns CDR1 MNHNS and CDR2 SASEGT. After removal of 2 bases from V and 1 base from J, the junction contained 2 bases not matched to a gene. Naive CD8 cells comprised CD45RO-negative, CCR7-positively selected cells, excluding terminally differentiated effector memory CD45RA+ cells. Those who donated were healthy HIV-negative adults, with no recent acute infections or vaccinations reported. On this clone itself: Its antigen is not identified.

Using immunoSEQ multiplex PCR, the repertoire was profiled, and TCRdb retains in-frame clones only, with some absent. The sample has around 2,000,000 clones, less than 95% seen once. The chain has TRBV6-1 and TRBJ2-7; TRBD1 aligns across 7 bases. The sequencing sample was made of naive CD8+ T cells sorted from blood. The TCR sequence derives from a young man in good health. In nucleotides, the CDR3 is TGTGCCAGCAGTGAAAACAGGGGATCCTACGAGCAGTACTTC. Translation: CASSENRGSYEQYF.